This T cell receptor beta chain comes out of a study of T cells in localized non-small cell lung cancer. About this clone: The antigen remains undetermined.

Broader study findings: A median of 57 of the top 100 tumor clones appeared in adjacent lung, which was paired and uninvolved. Of the tissues analyzed, uninvolved adjacent lung showed maximal T cell clonality, greater than tumor.

Sequencing was performed with immunoSEQ multiplex PCR; in TCRdb, only in-frame clones are kept and a portion is missing. This table holds roughly 5,100 clones, around a quarter found once. The CDR3 loop spans 15 amino acids. Germline values: CDR1 MDHEN, CDR2 SYDVKM. The V and J ends lost 5 bases and 0 bases respectively, with 13 bases between them. The receptor comes from a female donor older than 55 with stage I lung adenocarcinoma. Sequences were derived from lung tumor tissue, sampled before any cancer treatment. The chain uses TRBV28 and TRBJ1-1; the D is unclear. CDR3 sequence (DNA): TGTGCCAGCAGTGGAACGGTGGTCATGAACACTGAAGCTTTCTTT. The encoded protein is CASSGTVVMNTEAFF. Using reference TRBV28 and TRBJ1-1 for the parts outside the CDR3, the full variable domain is DVKVTQSSRYLVKRTGEKVFLECVQDMDHENMFWYRQDPGLGLRLIYFSYDVKMKEKGDIPEGYSVSREKKERFSLILESASTNQTSMYLCASSGTVVMNTEAFFGQGTRLTVV.